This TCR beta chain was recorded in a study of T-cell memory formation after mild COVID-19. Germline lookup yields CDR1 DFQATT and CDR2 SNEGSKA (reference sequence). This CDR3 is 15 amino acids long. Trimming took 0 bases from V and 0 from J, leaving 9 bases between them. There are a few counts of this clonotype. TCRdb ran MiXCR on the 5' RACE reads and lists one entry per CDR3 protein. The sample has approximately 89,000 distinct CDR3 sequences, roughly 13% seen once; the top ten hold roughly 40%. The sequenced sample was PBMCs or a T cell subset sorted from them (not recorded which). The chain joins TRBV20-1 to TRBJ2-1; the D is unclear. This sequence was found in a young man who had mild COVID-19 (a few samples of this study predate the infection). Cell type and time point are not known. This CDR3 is CSARDFQSSYNEQFF. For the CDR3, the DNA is TGCAGTGCTAGAGACTTCCAGAGCTCCTACAATGAGCAGTTCTTC.